Listed here is a single TCR beta chain. Its antigen is currently unknown. The data originate from a study of shared clonotypes between healthy human individuals. Turning to the study itself: In total, the donors were a couple of women and a few men aged 18 to 49. Findings of the study overall: Blood was the sole source, and tissue repertoires probably differ.

Sorted-subset replicate PCR reactions contained 200 to 250 ng DNA, corresponding to some 29,000 T cell genomes. Here immunoSEQ multiplex PCR was the method, and the copy in TCRdb shows in-frame clones only, minus some. This table has more than 500,000 clones, 90% to 95% appearing once. CDR1 is SEHNR and CDR2 is FQNEAQ in the germline V gene (reference sequence). Trimming pared 5 bases from V and 5 bases from J, leaving 12 bases between. The CDR3 has 13 amino acids. Terminally differentiated effector memory CD45RA+ cells were excluded by CCR7 positive selection of CD45RO-negative cells. Only Caucasian adults living in Nashville, Tennessee served as donors.

The chain joins TRBV7-9 to TRBJ2-5; D gene uncertain. The TCR sequence derives from a woman aged 25 to 39 in good health. Sequences were obtained from naive CD8+ T cells sorted from blood. The chain's CDR3 is CASSPVGWETQYF. The CDR3 DNA reads TGTGCCAGCAGCCCTGTCGGGTGGGAGACCCAGTACTTC.